This TCR beta chain stems from a study of T cell repertoires in breast cancer (dated by TCRdb to between 2015 and 2016). About the full investigation: Samples profiled in the study came from tumors, lymph nodes and peripheral blood lymphocytes of breast cancer patients, along with peripheral blood from healthy control donors. The majority of the 20 or so patient tumors analyzed for shared TCRs were ER+/PR+. Tumors and tumor-involved lymph nodes were minced, digested with Liberase and DNase, and then passed through 70-um and 40-um filters. Nine healthy donors, of an age range similar to that of the patients, were included as controls. Blood samples were separated by Ficoll, whereas tumor-free lymph nodes were processed without any enzymatic digestion. On average, about 540,000 sequences per sample and about 11 reads per input cell were obtained by sequencing. Because breast cancer has a low mutational burden and common mutations are rare, the study reasoned that TCRs shared between breast cancer patients would target shared antigens. Here is what the overall study found, with its caveats: Roughly 19 TCR pairs were shared across seven or more patient tumors and were rarely found in control blood, which suggested possible tumor specificity. Discarding singleton TCRs and sampling only part of each tumor may have missed genuine antitumor clones. TRBV7 predominated among the shared TCRs, which could possibly reflect tumor recognition or a mispriming bias from eight TRBV7 primers. Compared with tumor-free nodes, tumor-involved sentinel lymph nodes shared about fourfold more TCRs with matched tumor repertoires (roughly 7.3% versus 1.9%). Shared TCRs were encoded by various nucleotide sequences, which suggests selection and expansion based on antigen. Emulsion RT-PCR was considered qualitative rather than quantitative, since transcript abundance and primer differences skewed clone recovery.

The junction shows trimming of 3 bases on V and 0 bases on J, and the gene matches do not reach 8 bases of it. CDR1 and CDR2 are read off the germline V gene (reference sequence) as MNHNY and SVGAGI. From the cysteine up to the phenylalanine, the CDR3 has a length of 18 residues. Only the CDR3 DNA is retained, 54 bases long and in frame from the first base. With respect to this clonotype: Its antigen remains unidentified. The sample holds no much larger clone one base away, and base qualities are not on file.

To prepare the library, emulsion pairing was applied. A second nested PCR with blocking oligos suppressed unpaired genes, then a third nested PCR added Illumina adaptors and barcodes. Each emulsion RT-PCR master mix contained roughly 4,500-270,000 T cells, with C-region, Stepout and V-region primers. Emulsions were generated with the Micellula Emulsion and Purification Kit, and RT-PCR used Qiagen OneStep RT-PCR reagents. Pooled libraries were sequenced with paired-end 2 x 250 reads on an Illumina MiSeq. The original pipeline was this. In Galaxy, read pairs were joined and then clipped at the engineered overlap into separate alpha and beta files, and any unclipped reads were discarded. To assign alpha-beta pairs, the researchers used CompleteTCR, a MiTCR-based pipeline that relies on an R script to link chains sharing read cluster identifiers. TCR sequences that were observed only once, about 1-3.1% of the total, were removed as potential sequencing errors. Clones were called with MiXCR by TCRdb after fastp trimmed the public reads at Q25, and only in-frame beta chains were retained. Entries are consolidated by CDR3 protein sequence, retaining the most common genes and DNA. The V and J calls were not made by the authors but by TCRdb's processing. The sample records roughly 38,000 distinct CDR3 sequences, 45% to 50% of which are singletons. Of the sample, less than 70% is held by the ten largest clones.

Paired alpha-beta TCRs of CD8+ T cells were analyzed using an expanded emulsion RT-PCR method with primers for all TCR V genes. CD8+ T cells were isolated with a CD8 positive selection kit and incubated overnight in about 9.9 IU/mL IL-2 before emulsion RT-PCR. The TCR comes from a pool of human donors with breast cancer or a healthy control (not recorded which). What was sequenced was CD8+ T cells. The chain uses TRBV6-6 and TRBJ2-6, with 7 bases matching TRBD2. The CDR3 region reads CASSYDLAGSSGANVLTF. The DNA reads TGTGCCAGCAGTTATGATTTAGCGGGTAGCTCTGGGGCCAACGTCCTGACTTTC.